The rows below give T cell receptor beta chains drawn from one sample of a study of CD8+ T cells in alopecia areata. The table came from immunoSEQ multiplex PCR; TCRdb's copy has only in-frame clones and leaves some out. Among roughly 110,000 clones listed, 55% to 60% were seen once. Material: CD4+ T cells sorted from blood, obtained at week 24, from a patient treated with tofacitinib. The receptors here all came from a human donor with alopecia areata. Both conserved end residues are part of each CDR3. A D gene is named only where the DNA matches it firmly. The size entry is marked missing in some rows and otherwise reads once, few, many or a size class.

CDR3 length,clone size,V gene,J gene,D gene,CDR3 protein,CDR3 DNA
14,-,TRBV4-1,TRBJ2-4,-,CASSKGIQANIQYF,TGCGCCAGCAGCAAAGGAATCCAGGCGAACATTCAGTACTTC
13,-,TRBV19,TRBJ1-1,-,CASSNTNIQSAFF,TGTGCCAGTTCGAACACCAACATCCAATCAGCTTTCTTT
15,-,TRBV10-2,TRBJ2-5,-,CASSEDPGPGETQYF,TGCGCCAGCAGTGAGGACCCCGGACCTGGAGAGACCCAGTACTTC
13,-,TRBV2,TRBJ1-2,-,CASSGHLNYGYTF,TGTGCCAGCAGTGGTCATCTTAACTATGGCTACACCTTC
14,few,TRBV30,TRBJ2-1,TRBD2,CAWRGLAGGGEQFF,TGTGCCTGGAGAGGGCTAGCGGGGGGCGGTGAGCAGTTCTTC
13,-,TRBV27,TRBJ1-1,-,CASSQFRSTEAFF,TGTGCCAGCAGTCAATTCAGGAGCACTGAAGCTTTCTTT
14,-,TRBV14,TRBJ2-7,TRBD2,CASSQGAPPGGQYF,TGTGCCAGCAGCCAAGGAGCCCCCCCGGGAGGACAGTACTTC
9,-,TRBV10-2,TRBJ2-7,-,CASGYEQYF,TGCGCCAGCGGATACGAGCAGTACTTC
17,few,TRBV4-1,TRBJ2-5,TRBD2,CASSQDRGLAGVETQYF,TGCGCCAGCAGCCAAGATAGAGGCCTAGCGGGTGTGGAGACCCAGTACTTC
13,few,TRBV30,TRBJ2-7,-,CARTSDARGEQYF,TGTGCCCGGACGTCAGACGCAAGGGGCGAGCAGTACTTC
17,few,TRBV4-3,TRBJ1-2,-,CASSLATAGAGNYGYTF,TGCGCCAGCAGCCTCGCTACAGCGGGGGCCGGGAACTATGGCTACACCTTC
15,few,TRBV7-9,TRBJ1-2,-,CASSALDRAIYGYTF,TGTGCCAGCAGCGCCTTGGACAGAGCCATCTATGGCTACACCTTC
13,-,TRBV6-5,TRBJ2-5,-,CASSHGGGETQYF,TGTGCCAGCTCTCATGGAGGGGGAGAGACCCAGTACTTC
17,-,TRBV7-9,TRBJ1-2,-,CASSLSGLTGGRGGYTF,TGTGCCAGCAGCTTATCCGGCCTCACCGGGGGGCGAGGAGGCTACACCTTC
15,-,TRBV9,TRBJ2-1,TRBD2,CASSVGAGGGYEQFF,TGTGCCAGCAGCGTCGGAGCGGGGGGTGGGTATGAGCAGTTCTTC
13,-,TRBV10-2,TRBJ2-7,-,CASSESGFYEQYF,TGCGCCAGCAGTGAGTCTGGGTTCTACGAGCAGTACTTC
16,-,TRBV19,TRBJ2-2,TRBD1,CASSRRGQGNTGELFF,TGTGCCAGTAGTCGTCGGGGACAGGGGAACACCGGGGAGCTGTTTTTT
13,-,TRBV7-9,TRBJ2-5,-,CASISLGAETQYF,TGTGCCAGCATCAGCCTTGGAGCAGAGACCCAGTACTTC
17,-,TRBV4-3,TRBJ2-3,TRBD1,CASSQAASGQGTDTQYF,TGCGCCAGCAGCCAAGCAGCGTCGGGACAGGGAACAGATACGCAGTATTTT
15,-,TRBV5-6,TRBJ2-1,TRBD2,CASSYASGGYNEQFF,TGTGCCAGCAGCTATGCGAGCGGGGGGTACAATGAGCAGTTCTTC
15,few,TRBV27,TRBJ2-1,TRBD2,CASNNRAGGHNEQFF,TGTGCCAGCAACAACCGGGCGGGGGGGCACAATGAGCAGTTCTTC
14,-,TRBV5-1,TRBJ1-1,TRBD1,CASSRNRGATEAFF,TGCGCCAGCAGCAGAAACAGGGGAGCCACTGAAGCTTTCTTT
13,few,TRBV6-5,TRBJ1-5,-,CASRADRNQPQHF,TGTGCCAGCAGAGCAGACAGGAATCAGCCCCAGCATTTT
17,few,TRBV4-1,TRBJ2-2,TRBD2,CASSLASGGAKTGELFF,TGCGCCAGCAGCCTAGCAAGCGGGGGGGCTAAAACCGGGGAGCTGTTTTTT